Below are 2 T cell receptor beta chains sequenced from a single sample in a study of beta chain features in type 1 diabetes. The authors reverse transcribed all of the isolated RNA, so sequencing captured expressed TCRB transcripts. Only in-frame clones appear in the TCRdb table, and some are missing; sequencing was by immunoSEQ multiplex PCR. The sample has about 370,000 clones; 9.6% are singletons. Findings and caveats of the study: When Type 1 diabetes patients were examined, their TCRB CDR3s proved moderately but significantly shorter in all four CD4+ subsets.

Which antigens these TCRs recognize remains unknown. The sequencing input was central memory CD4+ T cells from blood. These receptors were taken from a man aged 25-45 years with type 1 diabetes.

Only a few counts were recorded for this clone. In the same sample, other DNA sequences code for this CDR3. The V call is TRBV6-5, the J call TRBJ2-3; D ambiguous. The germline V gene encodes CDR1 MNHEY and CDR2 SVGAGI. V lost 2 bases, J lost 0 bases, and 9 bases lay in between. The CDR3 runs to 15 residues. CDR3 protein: CASSYRRSSTDTQYF. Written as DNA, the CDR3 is TGTGCCAGCAGTTACAGGAGATCTAGCACAGATACGCAGTATTTT.

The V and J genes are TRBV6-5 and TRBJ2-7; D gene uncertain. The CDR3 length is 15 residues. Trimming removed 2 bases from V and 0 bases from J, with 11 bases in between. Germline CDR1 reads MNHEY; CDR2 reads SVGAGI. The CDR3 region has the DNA TGTGCCAGCAGTTACGGTGGGTGGAGCTCCTACGAGCAGTACTTC. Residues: CASSYGGWSSYEQYF.